The 18 T cell receptor beta chains in this list originate from one sample, sequenced in a study of T cell responses to AZD1222 COVID-19 vaccine (dated by TCRdb to 2020 to 2023). Library preparation was by the immunoSEQ multiplex PCR assay. TCRdb mirrors the immuneACCESS table, restricted to in-frame sequences. Some clones are absent from its copies; in checked studies, under half trace to an unresolved V gene, and the reason for the others is unknown. The sample table shows about 120,000 clones, and 80% to 95% are seen once. 4% to 4.5% of the sample goes to the ten largest clones. The time point tag for this specimen amounts to: about 28 days (+/-7) after the second vaccine dose. The treatment or condition label for this specimen denotes: meningococcal conjugate vaccine given as trial control. The sequenced sample was peripheral blood, obtained 28 days after the second dose of the MenACWY control vaccine. All receptors derive from an adult who received the MenACWY meningococcal vaccine as a control.

This clone has a single count. This rearrangement joins TRBV7-2 to TRBJ1-1, with D perhaps matching TRBD1 (6 bases). Trimming pared 5 bases from V and 6 bases from J, leaving 22 bases between. This CDR3 region has 16 residues. Germline loops: CDR1 SGHTA, CDR2 FQGNSA. The CDR3 DNA sequence: TGTGCCAGCAGCCTACTGGGACACCAAGTTCCGGCTGAAGCTTTCTTT. Encoded protein: CASSLLGHQVPAEAFF.

This chain links TRBV12-3 or TRBV12-4 with TRBJ2-5; 7 bases align to TRBD1. The CDR3 contains 13 residues. V lost 6 bases, J lost 4 bases, and 5 bases stayed unmatched. CDR3 DNA: TGTGCCAGCAGACCCGGGACAGCAGAGACCCAGTACTTC. Translation gives CASRPGTAETQYF.

This clone was detected only once. The chain carries TRBV5-6 and TRBJ2-6; no reliable D call. Trimming removed 0 bases from V and 1 base from J, with 11 bases in between. Germline V gene sequence: CDR1 SGHDT, CDR2 YYEEEE. There are 17 residues in the CDR3. In DNA form, the CDR3 reads TGTGCCAGCAGCTTGGCCAGTACCTTATCTGGGGCCAACGTCCTGACTTTC. Translated, it gives CASSLASTLSGANVLTF.

The rearrangement joins TRBV6-5 to TRBJ1-2; D possibly corresponds to TRBD1 (5 bases). V lost 1 base, J lost 5 bases, and 11 bases lay in between. Germline V CDR1 and CDR2: MNHEY, SVGAGI. The CDR3 length is 14 residues. The CDR3 sequence: CASSYYGTGYGYTF. As DNA, the CDR3 is TGTGCCAGCAGTTACTATGGGACCGGATATGGCTACACCTTC.

V is TRBV19 and J is TRBJ2-1, with 7 bases matching TRBD2. The CDR3 consists of 15 residues. J was trimmed by 4 bases and V by 5 bases; bases with no gene match: 8. From germline, CDR1 is LNHDA and CDR2 SQIVND (reference sequence). CDR3 nucleotides: TGTGCCAGTAGTTCGCGCGGGACTACGTACAATGAGCAGTTCTTC. It codes for CASSSRGTTYNEQFF.

V usage is TRBV7-9 and J usage is TRBJ1-1; D perhaps matches TRBD1 (6 bases). The V end lost 5 bases, the J end lost 6 bases, and 25 bases lay between the germline ends. CDR3 length equals 17 residues. Germline CDR1 SEHNR, CDR2 FQNEAQ (reference sequence). As DNA, the CDR3 is TGTGCCAGCAGCAGTACCCACCGGACAGAACAAGACTCTGAAGCTTTCTTT. The encoded protein is CASSSTHRTEQDSEAFF.

V usage is TRBV6-5 and J usage is TRBJ1-3, with D unclear. V was shortened by 6 bases and J by 0 bases, with 12 bases between the two germline ends. Germline V lookup: CDR1 MNHEY, CDR2 SVGAGI. The CDR3 totals 15 residues. The CDR3 sequence is CASSRRWTSGNTIYF. The CDR3 DNA follows: TGTGCCAGCAGCCGGAGATGGACCTCTGGAAACACCATATATTTT.

CDR3 sequence (DNA): TGCGCCAGCAGCCGACTAGCGGGAGGGCAAAGCTACAATGAGCAGTTCTTC. This sequence encodes CASSRLAGGQSYNEQFF. The rearrangement joins TRBV5-1 to TRBJ2-1, with 14 bases that match TRBD2. CDR1 SGHRS and CDR2 YFSETQ come from the germline V gene. Germline trimming cut 4 bases from V and 3 bases from J; bases unmatched to any gene: 6. The CDR3 is made up of 17 amino acids. The full variable domain, rest sourced from reference TRBV5-1 and TRBJ2-1, is KAGVTQTPRYLIKTRGQQVTLSCSPISGHRSVSWYQQTPGQGLQFLFEYFSETQRNKGNFPGRFSGRQFSNSRSEMNVSTLELGDSALYLCASSRLAGGQSYNEQFFGPGTRLTVL.

The gene calls are TRBV18 and TRBJ2-1; D gene unclear. This CDR3 has 16 amino acids. Trimming cost V 1 base and J 1 base, with 11 bases left between them. Germline V gene lookup returns CDR1 KGHSH and CDR2 LQKENI. In DNA form, the CDR3 reads TGTGCCAGCTCACCACACCCTGGCGTTTCCTACAATGAGCAGTTCTTC. Translating it yields CASSPHPGVSYNEQFF.

The chain is built from TRBV4-3 and TRBJ2-1; possible D gene TRBD2, 5 bases. V was trimmed by 1 base and J by 8 bases, leaving 12 bases between them. The CDR3 extends over 14 amino acids. Looked up from germline, CDR1 is LGHNA and CDR2 is YSLEER. The CDR3 reads CASSQALLVYEQFF. The CDR3 DNA reads TGCGCCAGCAGCCAAGCCCTACTAGTCTATGAGCAGTTCTTC.

CDR3 sequence (DNA): TGTGCCAGCAGTTTTAGCCCTGGCCCACCCCTCCACTTT. Residues: CASSFSPGPPLHF. The V and J genes are TRBV28 and TRBJ1-6; D remains unclear. The germline V and J ends were trimmed by 3 bases and 11 bases, with 11 bases remaining between them. Germline values: CDR1 MDHEN, CDR2 SYDVKM. This CDR3 contains 13 residues.

This clone was found a few times. The chain links TRBV27 to TRBJ2-7; 7 bases line up with TRBD2. J gave up 0 bases and V 5 bases, and 7 bases lay outside the gene matches. CDR3 length: 15 amino acids. The germline CDR1 and CDR2 sequences are MNHEY and SMNVEV (reference sequence). The CDR3 is CASSRSGTDSYEQYF. DNA of the CDR3: TGTGCCAGCAGTAGAAGCGGGACCGACTCCTACGAGCAGTACTTC.

The gene calls are TRBV2 and TRBJ2-1; D might be TRBD2 (6 bases). Germline V gene data show CDR1 as SNHLY and CDR2 as FYNNEI. Trimming pared 4 bases from V and 6 bases from J, leaving 22 bases between. The CDR3 is 17 amino acids. CDR3 sequence reads: CASSVDSAGSMINEQFF. The CDR3 DNA sequence: TGTGCCAGCAGTGTGGATTCGGCGGGAAGTATGATCAATGAGCAGTTCTTC.

The chain combines TRBV27 with TRBJ2-3; 8 bases align to TRBD2. CDR3 length: 15 residues. V lost 5 bases to trimming and J lost 0 bases; unmatched junction nucleotides: 4. Germline-derived CDR1 and CDR2 are MNHEY and SMNVEV (reference sequence). This CDR3 is CASSTWTSSTDTQYF. In nucleotides, the CDR3 is TGTGCCAGCAGTACTTGGACTAGCAGCACAGATACGCAGTATTTT.

CDR3 sequence (DNA): TGCGCCAGCAGTCACGCGACAGGGATCCACGAGCAGTACTTC. This translates into CASSHATGIHEQYF. V is TRBV23-1 and J is TRBJ2-7; 7 nucleotides line up with TRBD1. TRBV23-1 is sorted into the ORF group, with uncertain function. The CDR3 consists of 14 residues. With V trimmed by 3 bases and J by 5 bases, 7 bases remained unmatched.

The genes are TRBV19 and TRBJ2-7; weak D call: TRBD2 (5 bases). Germline V gene sequence: CDR1 LNHDA, CDR2 SQIVND (reference sequence). Trimming removed 4 bases at V and 0 bases at J, with 16 bases between. The CDR3 is made up of 16 amino acids. CDR3 DNA sequence: TGTGCCAGTAGTACAAGACCGGGAACTAGCTCCTACGAGCAGTACGTC. Amino acids: CASSTRPGTSSYEQYV.

V is TRBV4-1 and J is TRBJ1-3, with a tentative D call TRBD1 (6 bases). V was cut by 1 base and J by 4 bases, with 11 bases left in between. This CDR3 region has 15 residues. Germline CDR1 is MGHRA and CDR2 is YSYEKL. Here the CDR3 reads CASSQVAGVGNTIYF. The CDR3 nucleotides read TGCGCCAGCAGCCAAGTCGCAGGGGTGGGAAACACCATATATTTT.

This chain links TRBV2 with TRBJ1-5, with 10 nucleotides matching TRBD1. The CDR3 length is 14 residues. Germline values: CDR1 SNHLY, CDR2 FYNNEI. The J segment lost 6 bases and the V segment lost 6 bases, leaving 5 bases of the junction unmatched. Here the CDR3 DNA reads TGTGCCAGCAGAGACCGGGACAGGGGTCAGCCCCAGCATTTT. Its translation: CASRDRDRGQPQHF.